The 32 T cell receptor beta chains presented below share a single source sample, sequenced in a study of shared clonotypes between healthy human individuals. Data came from immunoSEQ multiplex PCR; TCRdb stores just in-frame clones and leaves some out. The data show about 1.1 million clones, around three quarters seen once. Specimen: memory CD4+ T cells from PBMCs. Subset specified: CD45RA-negative fraction. Receptors were obtained from a man younger than 35 in good health. Some clones in this sample may be carry-over from other donors' samples.

This chain links TRBV6-6 with TRBJ2-3; the D call may be TRBD1 or TRBD2 (5 bases each). V lost 8 bases and J 6 bases, leaving 18 bases between the germline ends. The germline V gene encodes CDR1 MNHNY and CDR2 SVGAGI (reference sequence). This CDR3 has 14 amino acids. The DNA for the CDR3 is TGTGCCAGCGCTGAGGGGCAGGGATGGGATACGCAGTATTTT. Protein: CASAEGQGWDTQYF.

V and J are TRBV27 and TRBJ2-5; D gene uncertain. Germline V gene data show CDR1 as MNHEY and CDR2 as SMNVEV (reference sequence). This CDR3 region has 11 residues. V lost 7 bases and J lost 5, with 8 bases in between. The CDR3 DNA reads TGTGCCAGCAAAGGGCTGGAGACCCAGTACTTC. Its translation: CASKGLETQYF.

The chain joins TRBV2 to TRBJ1-1; no firm D call. V lost 8 bases to trimming and J lost 6 bases, with 10 bases between them. Germline V gene data show CDR1 as SNHLY and CDR2 as FYNNEI. This CDR3 is built from 11 residues. In nucleotides, the CDR3 is TGTGCCAGCGCCAGATCCCCTGAAGCTTTCTTT. It specifies CASARSPEAFF. The full variable domain, completed using reference TRBV2 and TRBJ1-1, is EPEVTQTPSHQVTQMGQEVILRCVPISNHLYFYWYRQILGQKVEFLVSFYNNEISEKSEIFDDQFSVERPDGSNFTLKIRSTKLEDSAMYFCASARSPEAFFGQGTRLTVV.

The chain employs TRBV28 and TRBJ2-1; D not certain. The CDR3 loop spans 15 amino acids. Germline V lookup: CDR1 MDHEN, CDR2 SYDVKM. V was trimmed by 3 bases and J by 0 bases, leaving 9 bases between them. CDR3 sequence (DNA): TGTGCCAGCAGTTTTATCCGGGTCTCCTACAATGAGCAGTTCTTC. This codes for CASSFIRVSYNEQFF.

The rearrangement uses TRBV7-9 and TRBJ2-4, with D perhaps matching TRBD2 (6 bases). V was cut by 4 bases and J by 2 bases, with 12 bases left in between. The CDR3 loop spans 15 amino acids. The germline V gene has CDR1 SEHNR and CDR2 FQNEAQ (reference sequence). CDR3: CASSSRGSTKNIQYF. Written as DNA, the CDR3 is TGTGCCAGCAGCTCCCGGGGGAGTACCAAAAACATTCAGTACTTC.

The CDR3 sequence: CASSQTGGVGYTF. The CDR3 DNA sequence: TGTGCCAGCTCACAGACAGGGGGCGTGGGCTACACCTTC. This sequence joins TRBV18 and TRBJ1-2; 10 positions match TRBD1. The CDR3 runs to 13 residues. The germline CDR1 and CDR2 sequences are KGHSH and LQKENI. V was pared by 4 bases and J by 8 bases, with 4 bases of the junction left unmatched.

The chain is built from TRBV27 and TRBJ2-2, with D possibly being TRBD1 or TRBD2 (5 bases each). V was pared by 4 bases and J by 2 bases, with 11 bases between. Germline V gives CDR1 MNHEY, CDR2 SMNVEV (reference sequence). The CDR3 length is 15 residues. CDR3 loop: CASSWDGINTGELFF. Written as DNA, the CDR3 is TGTGCCAGCAGTTGGGACGGCATCAACACCGGGGAGCTGTTTTTT.

The CDR3 sequence: CSARESAGMGTEAFF. The CDR3 bases are TGCAGCGCCCGTGAATCGGCAGGGATGGGCACTGAAGCTTTCTTT. The chain recombines TRBV29-1 with TRBJ1-1; D is possibly TRBD1 (5 bases). V lost 7 bases to trimming and J lost 4 bases, with 22 bases between them. This CDR3 contains 15 residues. Germline V gives CDR1 SQVTM, CDR2 ANQGSEA.

This sequence joins TRBV7-6 and TRBJ2-5, with D possibly being TRBD1 (5 bases). The length of the CDR3 is 13 residues. Germline V gives CDR1 SGHVS, CDR2 FNYEAQ. V gave up 1 base and J gave up 6 bases, with 9 bases separating them. The CDR3 DNA follows: TGTGCCAGCAGCTTAGGGGGCGCGAAGACCCAGTACTTC. Translated: CASSLGGAKTQYF.

The gene calls are TRBV7-2 and TRBJ2-2, with a tentative D call TRBD2 (5 bases). V lost 2 bases, J lost 5 bases, and 9 bases lay in between. The CDR3 spans 14 residues. CDR1 and CDR2 from the germline V gene are SGHTA and FQGNSA. The DNA of the CDR3 is TGTGCCAGCAGCTTAATCTCGGGGACCGGGGAGCTGTTTTTT. It codes for CASSLISGTGELFF.

The chain recombines TRBV5-1 with TRBJ2-5; TRBD2 agrees at 7 bases. Germline V gives CDR1 SGHRS, CDR2 YFSETQ. The CDR3 spans 17 residues. The V gene end was trimmed by 0 bases and the J gene end by 5 bases; junction bases not matched to a gene: 13. CDR3 sequence: CASSLAGGGPKGETQYF. The CDR3 nucleotides are TGCGCCAGCAGCTTGGCCGGGGGAGGGCCTAAAGGGGAGACCCAGTACTTC.

The V and J genes are TRBV25-1 and TRBJ2-7; D unclear. The CDR3 extends over 14 amino acids. V was shortened by 1 base and J by 7 bases, with 14 bases between the two germline ends. The germline V gene has CDR1 MGHDK and CDR2 SYGVNS. The CDR3 nucleotides read TGTGCCAGCAGTGAATCTGGCGGACCCTTAGAGCAGTACTTC. It is translated as CASSESGGPLEQYF.

The chain has TRBV7-3 and TRBJ2-1, with 9 nucleotides matching TRBD2. V trimming: 5 bases; J trimming: 6 bases; junction bases outside the gene matches: 8. This CDR3 has 15 amino acids. CDR1 is SGHTA, CDR2 FQGTGA, per germline. The CDR3 sequence: CASSPGTSLSNEQFF. The CDR3, as DNA: TGTGCCAGCAGCCCGGGGACTAGCCTGTCCAATGAGCAGTTCTTC.

This rearrangement joins TRBV7-2 to TRBJ2-7; 8 nucleotides match TRBD1. CDR3 length: 15 amino acids. The V gene's germline CDR1 is SGHTA and CDR2 FQGNSA. J lost 0 bases, V lost 7 bases, and 8 bases had no gene match. This CDR3 is CASTRTGISSYEQYF. The DNA of the CDR3 is TGTGCCAGCACCCGGACAGGGATAAGCTCCTACGAGCAGTACTTC.

This clone was detected a few times. The CDR3 DNA sequence: TGTGCCAGTAGTAGGAGGGACAGGGTCTATCAGCCCCAGCATTTT. It is translated as CASSRRDRVYQPQHF. V and J are TRBV19 and TRBJ1-5; 9 bases agree with TRBD1. The V segment lost 4 bases and the J segment 5 bases; nucleotides outside the gene matches: 6. This CDR3 comprises 15 residues. The germline V gene encodes CDR1 LNHDA and CDR2 SQIVND (reference sequence).

The gene calls are TRBV7-9 and TRBJ2-7; the match to TRBD1 covers 8 bases. The germline CDR1 and CDR2 sequences are SEHNR and FQNEAQ (reference sequence). V gave up 0 bases and J gave up 4 bases; unmatched junction bases: 5. CDR3 size: 15 residues. For the CDR3, the DNA is TGTGCCAGCAGCTTAGCGGGGACAGGAAAATACGAGCAGTACTTC. It is translated as CASSLAGTGKYEQYF.

The V gene is TRBV7-3, the J gene TRBJ2-2; maybe TRBD2 (6 bases). V was trimmed by 6 bases and J by 2 bases, leaving 13 bases between them. The germline V gene encodes CDR1 SGHTA and CDR2 FQGTGA. CDR3 length equals 15 residues. The CDR3, as DNA: TGTGCCAGCAGGTTTAATAGCGGAAACACCGGGGAGCTGTTTTTT. Protein: CASRFNSGNTGELFF.

This chain joins TRBV6-1 and TRBJ1-3, with 7 nucleotides matching TRBD1. CDR1 and CDR2 (germline): MNHNS, SASEGT. The V gene end was trimmed by 2 bases and the J gene end by 5 bases; junction bases not matched to a gene: 6. CDR3 length: 15 amino acids. The CDR3 region has the DNA TGTGCCAGCAGTGAAACAGGGGCAGGGAGAAACACCATATATTTT. Protein sequence: CASSETGAGRNTIYF.

This clone was recorded only once. The chain recombines TRBV7-8 with TRBJ2-1, with 8 bases aligning to TRBD2. The CDR3 length is 15 residues. V lost 6 bases and J lost 5; bases outside the gene matches: 9. In germline, CDR1 is SGHVS, CDR2 FQNEAQ. The CDR3 DNA reads TGTGCCAGCAGTCGACTAGCGCAAGTTCACAATGAGCAGTTCTTC. It is translated as CASSRLAQVHNEQFF.

The V call is TRBV7-2, the J call TRBJ1-2, with a tentative D call TRBD1 (5 bases). V was cut by 5 bases and J by 1 base, with 14 bases left in between. Germline V CDR1 and CDR2: SGHTA, FQGNSA. This CDR3 contains 15 residues. The CDR3 DNA sequence: TGTGCCAGCAGCAAATCTCCCGACAGTAACTATGGCTACACCTTC. Translating gives CASSKSPDSNYGYTF.

The chain employs TRBV5-1 and TRBJ2-3; D is unresolved. Germline V gene data show CDR1 as SGHRS and CDR2 as YFSETQ. The CDR3 length is 14 residues. V was cut by 5 bases and J by 4 bases, with 14 bases left in between. The CDR3 DNA reads as TGCGCCAGCAGTACCACAGTTAATTCAGATACGCAGTATTTT. Translated: CASSTTVNSDTQYF.

The chain employs TRBV7-6 and TRBJ2-6; no definite D call. Looked up from germline, CDR1 is SGHVS and CDR2 is FNYEAQ. CDR3 length: 16 amino acids. V was pared by 1 base and J by 0 bases, with 7 bases between. Written as DNA, the CDR3 is TGTGCCAGCAGCTTAGTAGCCGTCTCTGGGGCCAACGTCCTGACTTTC. It encodes CASSLVAVSGANVLTF.

This chain links TRBV30 with TRBJ2-2; D might be TRBD1 (6 bases). Germline CDR1 is GTSNPN and CDR2 is SVGIG (reference sequence). The CDR3 has 14 residues. V was cut by 3 bases and J by 15 bases, with 23 bases left in between. The CDR3 loop reads CAWSRGRMTPGLFF. The CDR3 DNA sequence: TGTGCCTGGAGCAGGGGACGGATGACCCCCGGGTTGTTTTTT.

CDR3 in amino acids: CASGFQGGNQPQHF. In DNA, the CDR3 is TGTGCCAGTGGGTTCCAGGGAGGCAATCAGCCCCAGCATTTT. The rearrangement links TRBV19 to TRBJ1-5, with D perhaps TRBD1 (5 bases). The CDR3 length is 14 residues. Germline CDR1 LNHDA, CDR2 SQIVND (reference sequence). Deletions cut 8 bases from V and 2 bases from J, with 13 bases between.

This clone was detected only once. The genes are TRBV7-9 and TRBJ1-1; D not certain. The V gene's germline CDR1 is SEHNR and CDR2 FQNEAQ (reference sequence). V was shortened by 2 bases and J by 5 bases, with 9 bases between the two germline ends. The CDR3 runs 13 residues. CDR3 residues: CASSLTDGTEAFF. CDR3 coding DNA: TGTGCCAGCAGCTTAACCGACGGGACTGAAGCTTTCTTT.

The CDR3 here is CASSLLQGNGYTF. CDR3 bases: TGTGCCAGCAGTTTACTACAGGGGAACGGCTACACCTTC. This rearrangement joins TRBV28 to TRBJ1-2, with 7 bases aligning to TRBD1. This CDR3 contains 13 residues. V gave up 2 bases and J gave up 8 bases; unmatched junction bases: 5. CDR1 and CDR2 (germline): MDHEN, SYDVKM.

The CDR3 DNA reads as TGTGCCAGCAGTGAATATCGACCGGGGTCATCCTCCTACGAGCAGTACTTC. As protein: CASSEYRPGSSSYEQYF. The chain employs TRBV25-1 and TRBJ2-7; maybe TRBD2 (5 bases). V lost 0 bases and J 0 bases, leaving 15 bases between the germline ends. This CDR3 is built from 17 residues. Germline CDR1 and CDR2: MGHDK and SYGVNS.

In this sample, this clone turned up once. The chain uses TRBV9 and TRBJ2-2, with a tentative D call TRBD1 (6 bases). V dropped 1 base and J dropped 2 bases, with 15 bases sitting between them. This CDR3 has 17 amino acids. Germline V gene data show CDR1 as SGDLS and CDR2 as YYNGEE. CDR3 nucleotides: TGTGCCAGCAGCGTATCCCCCCAACAGGGAAACACCGGGGAGCTGTTTTTT. It translates to CASSVSPQQGNTGELFF.

CDR3 sequence (DNA): TGTGCCAGCTCAACATCGACCCCGGCGTACACTGAAGCTTTCTTT. Translating it yields CASSTSTPAYTEAFF. This chain connects TRBV18 to TRBJ1-1; D unresolved. V lost 5 bases and J lost 3, with 16 bases in between. Germline CDR1 reads KGHSH; CDR2 reads LQKENI. The CDR3 length is 15 residues.

The rearrangement links TRBV9 to TRBJ2-7; no reliable D call. The CDR3 consists of 14 residues. Germline V gene lookup returns CDR1 SGDLS and CDR2 YYNGEE. The V and J ends lost 5 bases and 1 base respectively, with 13 bases between them. The CDR3 bases are TGTGCCAGCAGTCCCGAGCGCGCATCCTACGAGCAGTACTTC. This gives the protein CASSPERASYEQYF.

The chain joins TRBV5-7 to TRBJ1-1; D is undetermined. TRBV5-7 is assigned to the ORF class and has an uncertain function. Trimming took off 2 bases at V and 10 bases at J, with 18 bases between the two ends. CDR3 length: 14 residues. This CDR3 reads CASSFKSITIGAFF. CDR3 nucleotide sequence: TGTGCCAGCAGCTTTAAATCGATTACCATAGGAGCTTTCTTT.

This chain links TRBV6-1 with TRBJ2-7, with TRBD2 as a possible D gene (5 bases). There are 15 residues in the CDR3. The germline V gene encodes CDR1 MNHNS and CDR2 SASEGT. Between the trimmed V and J ends, which lost 6 bases and 2 bases, there was a span of 17 bases. DNA of the CDR3: TGTGCCAGCAGGCGAGATAGGACTCCTGCCTACGAGCAGTACTTC. The encoded protein is CASRRDRTPAYEQYF.